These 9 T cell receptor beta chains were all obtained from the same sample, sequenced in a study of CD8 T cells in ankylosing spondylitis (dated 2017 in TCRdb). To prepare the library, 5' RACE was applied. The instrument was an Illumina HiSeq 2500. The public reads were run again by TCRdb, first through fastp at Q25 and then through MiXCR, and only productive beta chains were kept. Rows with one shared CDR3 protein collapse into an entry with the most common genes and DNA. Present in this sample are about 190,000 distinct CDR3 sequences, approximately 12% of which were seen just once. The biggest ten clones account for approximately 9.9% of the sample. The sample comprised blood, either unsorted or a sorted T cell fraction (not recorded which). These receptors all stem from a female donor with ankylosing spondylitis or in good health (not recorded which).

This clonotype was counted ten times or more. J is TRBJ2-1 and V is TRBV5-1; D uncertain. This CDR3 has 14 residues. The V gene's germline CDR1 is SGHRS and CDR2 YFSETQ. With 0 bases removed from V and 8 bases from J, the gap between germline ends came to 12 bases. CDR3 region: CASSLAKTVDEQFF. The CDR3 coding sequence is TGCGCCAGCAGCTTGGCCAAGACTGTGGATGAGCAGTTCTTC.

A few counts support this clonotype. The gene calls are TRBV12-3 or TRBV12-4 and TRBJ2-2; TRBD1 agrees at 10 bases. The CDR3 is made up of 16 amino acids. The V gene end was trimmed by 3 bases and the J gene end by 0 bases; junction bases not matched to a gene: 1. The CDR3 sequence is CASSFGQGANTGELFF. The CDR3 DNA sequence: TGTGCCAGCAGTTTCGGACAGGGGGCGAACACCGGGGAGCTGTTTTTT.

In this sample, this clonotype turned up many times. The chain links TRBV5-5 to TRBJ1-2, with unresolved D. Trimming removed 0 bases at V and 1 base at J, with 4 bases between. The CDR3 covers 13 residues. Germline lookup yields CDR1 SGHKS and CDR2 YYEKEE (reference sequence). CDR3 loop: CASSLDVNYGYTF. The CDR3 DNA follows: TGTGCCAGCAGCTTGGATGTTAACTATGGCTACACCTTC. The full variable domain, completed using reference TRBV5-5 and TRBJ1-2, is DAGVTQSPTHLIKTRGQQVTLRCSPISGHKSVSWYQQVLGQGPQFIFQYYEKEERGRGNFPDRFSARQFPNYSSELNVNALLLGDSALYLCASSLDVNYGYTFGSGTRLTVV.

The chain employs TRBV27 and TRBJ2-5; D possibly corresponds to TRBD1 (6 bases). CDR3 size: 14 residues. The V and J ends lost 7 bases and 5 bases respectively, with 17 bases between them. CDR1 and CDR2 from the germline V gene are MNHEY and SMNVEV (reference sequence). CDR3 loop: CASISKWGRETQYF. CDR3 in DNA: TGTGCCAGCATCTCTAAGTGGGGGCGCGAGACCCAGTACTTC.

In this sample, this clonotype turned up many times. CDR3 nucleotide sequence: TGTGCCTCCGCCCATAACACCGGGGAGCTGTTTTTT. As protein: CASAHNTGELFF. This chain links TRBV24-1 with TRBJ2-2; D not resolved. Germline V lookup: CDR1 KGHDR, CDR2 SFDVKD. Trimming removed 12 bases at V and 2 bases at J, with 9 bases between. This CDR3 has 12 amino acids.

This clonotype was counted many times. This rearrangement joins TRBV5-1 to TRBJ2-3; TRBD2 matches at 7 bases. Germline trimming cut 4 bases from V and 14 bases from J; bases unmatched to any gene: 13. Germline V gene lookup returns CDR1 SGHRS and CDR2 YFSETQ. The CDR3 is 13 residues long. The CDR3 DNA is TGCGCCAGCAGCCCCGACTGGACTAGTGGTTTGTATTTT. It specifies CASSPDWTSGLYF.

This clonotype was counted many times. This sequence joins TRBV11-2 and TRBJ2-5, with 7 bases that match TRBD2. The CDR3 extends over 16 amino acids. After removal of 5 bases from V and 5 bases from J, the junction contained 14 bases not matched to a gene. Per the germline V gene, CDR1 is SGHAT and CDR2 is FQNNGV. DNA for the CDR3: TGTGCCAGCAGCCAGGCTCCGGCGGGAGTTCTGGAGACCCAGTACTTC. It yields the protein CASSQAPAGVLETQYF.

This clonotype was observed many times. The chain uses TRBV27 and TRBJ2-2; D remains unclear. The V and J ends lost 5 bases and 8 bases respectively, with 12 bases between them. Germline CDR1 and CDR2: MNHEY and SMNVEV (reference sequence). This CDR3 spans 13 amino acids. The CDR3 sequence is CASSIQSLGELFF. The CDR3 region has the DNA TGTGCCAGCAGTATTCAAAGCCTGGGGGAGCTGTTTTTT.

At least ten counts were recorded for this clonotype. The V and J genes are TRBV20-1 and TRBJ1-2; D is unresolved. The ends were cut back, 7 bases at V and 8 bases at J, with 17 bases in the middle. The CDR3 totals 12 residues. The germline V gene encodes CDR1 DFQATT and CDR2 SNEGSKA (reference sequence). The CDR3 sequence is CSVPSDREGYTF. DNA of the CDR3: TGCAGTGTCCCCTCGGACCGGGAGGGCTACACCTTC.